Each of the 21 T cell receptor beta chains below was sequenced from the same sample in a study of molecular identifiers for immune sequencing clone quantification. TCRdb reanalysed the PCR reads using MiXCR and keeps one entry per CDR3 protein. The sample consists of a few hundred thousand distinct CDR3 sequences, under 25% of them appearing once. Sequenced input: naive CD8+ T cells from blood, with Jurkat cell RNA spiked in. Specified subset: FACS-sorted CD8+CD4-CCR7+CD45RA+ naive T cells. The receptors were sampled from a human donor in good health. Some libraries in this study had Jurkat cell RNA spiked in.

As for this clonotype: This is likely a read error, given that the CDR3 carries no conserved phenylalanine or tryptophan at its end. The genes are TRBV2 and TRBJ1-2; possibly TRBD1 for D (6 bases). The CDR3 contains 15 residues. Trimming pared 0 bases from V and 6 bases from J, leaving 14 bases between. CDR1 and CDR2 from the germline V gene are SNHLY and FYNNEI. CDR3: CASSEAAVDSDGYTL. CDR3 nucleotide sequence: TGTGCCAGCAGTGAAGCGGCAGTGGACAGCGATGGCTACACCCTC.

The chain joins TRBV19 to TRBJ2-1; a possible D gene is TRBD2 (7 bases). This CDR3 spans 17 amino acids. Germline values: CDR1 LNHDA, CDR2 SQIVND (reference sequence). Trimming left V 3 bases short and J 0 bases short, with 15 bases between. The CDR3 DNA follows: TGTGCCAGTAGTATTTTTTGGGGGGGCCTCTCCTACAATGAGCAGTTCTTC. This encodes CASSIFWGGLSYNEQFF.

This clonotype came up many times. The chain uses TRBV28 and TRBJ1-1; D call uncertain. CDR3 length equals 14 residues. CDR1 is MDHEN and CDR2 is SYDVKM in the germline V gene. V was shortened by 4 bases and J by 0 bases, with 9 bases between the two germline ends. The CDR3 is CASSWTAMNTEAFF. In nucleotides, the CDR3 is TGTGCCAGCAGTTGGACGGCAATGAACACTGAAGCTTTCTTT.

For this clonotype: A much bigger clone sits one base away, suggesting this may be a read error. In this CDR3 the conserved last residue, phenylalanine or tryptophan, is missing, so a read error is likely. V usage is TRBV28 and J usage is TRBJ1-1; no reliable D call. V dropped 2 bases and J dropped 7 bases, with 11 bases sitting between them. Germline-derived CDR1 and CDR2 are MDHEN and SYDVKM. This CDR3 region has 13 residues. The CDR3 region has the DNA TGTGCCAGCAGTTTAGTAGACGGTCTTGAAGCTTTCTTA. This gives the protein CASSLVDGLEAFL.

Of note for this clonotype: A much larger clone lies a single base off, so this may be a read error. This chain joins TRBV7-3 and TRBJ2-2; D tentatively reads TRBD1 or TRBD2 (5 bases each). CDR3 size: 15 residues. In germline, CDR1 is SGHTA, CDR2 FQGTGA. CDR3 region: CASSKGPSNTGEMFF. The CDR3 DNA reads TGTGCCAGCAGCAAGGGACCCAGCAACACCGGGGAGATGTTTTTT.

This chain connects TRBV28 to TRBJ2-3, with a possible D match to TRBD2 (6 bases). Looked up from germline, CDR1 is MDHEN and CDR2 is SYDVKM. V was cut by 7 bases and J by 4 bases, with 21 bases left in between. The CDR3 loop spans 16 amino acids. The CDR3 region has the DNA TGTGCCAGCACCCCTACGGGACTCCATGCGCCAGATACGCAGTATTTT. It translates to CASTPTGLHAPDTQYF.

The V call is TRBV6-6, the J call TRBJ1-1; a possible D gene is TRBD1 (6 bases). The CDR3 loop spans 16 amino acids. Germline V gene data show CDR1 as MNHNY and CDR2 as SVGAGI (reference sequence). The ends were cut back, 5 bases at V and 1 base at J, with 17 bases in the middle. CDR3 DNA: TGTGCCAGCAGTACTACGAAAGGGGGGACGAACACTGAAGCTTTCTTT. Its translation: CASSTTKGGTNTEAFF.

V and J are TRBV28 and TRBJ2-7; D is perhaps TRBD2 (6 bases). V lost 2 bases to trimming and J lost 7 bases, with 24 bases between them. Germline-derived CDR1 and CDR2 are MDHEN and SYDVKM. The CDR3 totals 17 residues. The DNA for the CDR3 is TGTGCCAGCAGTTTAACCCCGGTGGGGGACTTGGGTGGGGAGCAGTACTTC. As protein: CASSLTPVGDLGGEQYF.

This chain connects TRBV7-9 to TRBJ1-1; 7 bases are a match to TRBD1. The CDR3 is made up of 13 amino acids. The germline gives CDR1 SEHNR, CDR2 FQNEAQ (reference sequence). The junction had 7 bases not matched to a gene; V was cut back by 1 base and J by 11 bases. CDR3 loop: CASSLDWDRRAFF. DNA for the CDR3: TGTGCCAGCAGCTTAGACTGGGACAGACGGGCTTTCTTT.

In this sample, this clonotype turned up many times. This chain uses TRBV7-9 with TRBJ1-5, with D perhaps matching TRBD1 (6 bases). Trimming removed 5 bases at V and 1 base at J, with 15 bases between. This CDR3 contains 16 residues. Germline V gene data show CDR1 as SEHNR and CDR2 as FQNEAQ (reference sequence). The CDR3 protein is CASSGVLGQSNQPQHF. CDR3 coding DNA: TGTGCCAGCAGCGGTGTGTTGGGACAAAGCAATCAGCCCCAGCATTTT.

This clonotype was observed a handful of times. The CDR3 loop reads CASSVSGGAGDTQYF. The DNA for the CDR3 is TGTGCCAGCAGCGTAAGTGGGGGTGCAGGAGATACGCAGTATTTT. The chain links TRBV9 to TRBJ2-3, with D perhaps being TRBD1 or TRBD2 (5 bases each). Trimming took 1 base from V and 5 from J, leaving 14 bases between them. Germline V gene lookup returns CDR1 SGDLS and CDR2 YYNGEE. This CDR3 region has 15 residues.

This clonotype was recorded at least ten times. The chain uses TRBV12-3 or TRBV12-4 and TRBJ1-2; 7 positions agree with TRBD1. The ends lost 3 bases at V and 4 bases at J; junction bases unmatched: 2. The CDR3 is made up of 13 amino acids. The DNA for the CDR3 is TGTGCCAGCAGTTTGCCAGGGGGCTATGGCTACACCTTC. Amino acid sequence: CASSLPGGYGYTF.

This clonotype was counted ten times or more. The V call is TRBV14, the J call TRBJ2-5, with D unresolved. The length of the CDR3 is 13 residues. Trimming removed 2 bases at V and 2 bases at J, with 6 bases between. Germline V gives CDR1 SGHDN, CDR2 FVKESK. CDR3 in amino acids: CASSQWNQETQYF. Written as DNA, the CDR3 is TGTGCCAGCAGCCAATGGAATCAAGAGACCCAGTACTTC.

This clonotype came up many times. V usage is TRBV12-3 or TRBV12-4 and J usage is TRBJ1-1; no reliable D call. Deletions cut 5 bases from V and 8 bases from J, with 15 bases between. The CDR3 length is 13 residues. The CDR3 reads CASSLGAADEAFF. In DNA form, the CDR3 reads TGTGCCAGCAGTCTCGGCGCAGCAGACGAAGCTTTCTTT.

This clonotype was counted many times. V is TRBV18 and J is TRBJ2-7, with D hard to call. The CDR3 contains 11 residues. Germline assignment: CDR1 KGHSH and CDR2 LQKENI. Between the trimmed V and J ends, which lost 6 bases and 6 bases, there was a span of 9 bases. CDR3 region: CASSGPGEQYF. Here the CDR3 DNA reads TGTGCCAGCTCGGGCCCAGGCGAGCAGTACTTC.

This clonotype was detected many times. V and J are TRBV10-3 and TRBJ2-5, with TRBD1 identical over 8 bases. The V and J ends lost 2 bases and 2 bases, in that order; junction bases with no gene match: 1. CDR3 length: 14 residues. From germline, CDR1 is ENHRY and CDR2 SYGVKD. The CDR3 is CAISERTGQETQYF. Here the CDR3 DNA reads TGTGCCATCAGTGAGCGGACAGGGCAAGAGACCCAGTACTTC.

This clonotype was counted many times. The genes are TRBV27 and TRBJ2-2; D gene unclear. The CDR3 runs to 14 residues. Germline loops: CDR1 MNHEY, CDR2 SMNVEV (reference sequence). Trimming left V 2 bases short and J 1 base short, with 5 bases between. CDR3: CASSLAENTGELFF. The CDR3 DNA follows: TGTGCCAGCAGTTTAGCGGAGAACACCGGGGAGCTGTTTTTT.

Comment on this clonotype: A much larger clone is a single base away; this may be a read error. The CDR3: CSARDRIYKEQFF. DNA of the CDR3: TGCAGTGCTAGGGACAGAATATACAAAGAGCAGTTCTTC. The chain combines TRBV20-1 with TRBJ2-1; D is perhaps TRBD1 (6 bases). The CDR3 totals 13 residues. Germline-derived CDR1 and CDR2 are DFQATT and SNEGSKA (reference sequence).

A single count supports this clonotype. Given a much more abundant clone one base away, this may be a read error. The V gene is TRBV12-3 or TRBV12-4, the J gene TRBJ1-1; TRBD1 agrees at 7 bases. V was pared by 6 bases and J by 6 bases, with 7 bases of the junction left unmatched. CDR3 length equals 13 residues. The CDR3 nucleotides read TGTGCCAGCAGAGAGAGACAGGGTGCTGAAGCTTTCTTT. This translates into CASRERQGAEAFF.

The V and J genes are TRBV4-3 and TRBJ1-5, with a tentative D call TRBD1 (5 bases). The CDR3 loop spans 15 amino acids. The V gene lost 4 bases and the J gene lost 3 bases, with 13 bases spanning the gap. Germline V gives CDR1 LGHNA, CDR2 YSLEER. CDR3 sequence: CASSLSDSLNQPQHF. Written as DNA, the CDR3 is TGCGCCAGCAGCCTAAGCGACAGTCTCAATCAGCCCCAGCATTTT.

The chain links TRBV12-3 or TRBV12-4 to TRBJ2-3; D may match TRBD1 or TRBD2 (5 bases each). The CDR3 is made up of 15 amino acids. Trimming removed 6 bases at V and 0 bases at J, with 13 bases between. The CDR3 DNA follows: TGTGCCAGCAGACAGACCGGGACCAGCACAGATACGCAGTATTTT. It specifies CASRQTGTSTDTQYF.